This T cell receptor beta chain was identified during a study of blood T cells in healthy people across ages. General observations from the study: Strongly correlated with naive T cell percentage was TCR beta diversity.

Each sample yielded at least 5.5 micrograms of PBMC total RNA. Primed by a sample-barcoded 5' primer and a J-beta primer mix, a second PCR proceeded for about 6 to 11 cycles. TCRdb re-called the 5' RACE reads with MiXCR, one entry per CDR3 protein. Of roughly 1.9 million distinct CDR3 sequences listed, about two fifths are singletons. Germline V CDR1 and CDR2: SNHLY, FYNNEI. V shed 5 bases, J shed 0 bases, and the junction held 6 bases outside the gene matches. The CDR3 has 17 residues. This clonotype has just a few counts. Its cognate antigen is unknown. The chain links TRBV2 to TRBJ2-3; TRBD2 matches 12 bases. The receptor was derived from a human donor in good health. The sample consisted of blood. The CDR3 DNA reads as TGTGCCAGCAGTTTACTAGCGGGGGGTCGGAGCACAGATACGCAGTATTTT. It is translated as CASSLLAGGRSTDTQYF.